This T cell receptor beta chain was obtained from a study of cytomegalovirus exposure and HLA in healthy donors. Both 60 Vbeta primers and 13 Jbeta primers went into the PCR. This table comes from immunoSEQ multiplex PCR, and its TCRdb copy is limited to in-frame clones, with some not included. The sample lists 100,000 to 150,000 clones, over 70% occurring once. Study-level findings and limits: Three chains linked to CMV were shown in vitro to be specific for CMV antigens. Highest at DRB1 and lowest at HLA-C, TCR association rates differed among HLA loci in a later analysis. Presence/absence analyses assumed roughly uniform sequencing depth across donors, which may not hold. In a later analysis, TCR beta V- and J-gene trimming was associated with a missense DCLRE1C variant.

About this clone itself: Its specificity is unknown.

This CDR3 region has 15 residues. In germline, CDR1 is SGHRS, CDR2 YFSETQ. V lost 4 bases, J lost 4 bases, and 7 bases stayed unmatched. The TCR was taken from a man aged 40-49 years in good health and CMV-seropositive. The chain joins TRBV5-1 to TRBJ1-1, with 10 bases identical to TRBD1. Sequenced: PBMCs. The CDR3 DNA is TGCGCCAGCAGCGCAGGACAGGGGGGAGCCACTGAAGCTTTCTTT. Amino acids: CASSAGQGGATEAFF.